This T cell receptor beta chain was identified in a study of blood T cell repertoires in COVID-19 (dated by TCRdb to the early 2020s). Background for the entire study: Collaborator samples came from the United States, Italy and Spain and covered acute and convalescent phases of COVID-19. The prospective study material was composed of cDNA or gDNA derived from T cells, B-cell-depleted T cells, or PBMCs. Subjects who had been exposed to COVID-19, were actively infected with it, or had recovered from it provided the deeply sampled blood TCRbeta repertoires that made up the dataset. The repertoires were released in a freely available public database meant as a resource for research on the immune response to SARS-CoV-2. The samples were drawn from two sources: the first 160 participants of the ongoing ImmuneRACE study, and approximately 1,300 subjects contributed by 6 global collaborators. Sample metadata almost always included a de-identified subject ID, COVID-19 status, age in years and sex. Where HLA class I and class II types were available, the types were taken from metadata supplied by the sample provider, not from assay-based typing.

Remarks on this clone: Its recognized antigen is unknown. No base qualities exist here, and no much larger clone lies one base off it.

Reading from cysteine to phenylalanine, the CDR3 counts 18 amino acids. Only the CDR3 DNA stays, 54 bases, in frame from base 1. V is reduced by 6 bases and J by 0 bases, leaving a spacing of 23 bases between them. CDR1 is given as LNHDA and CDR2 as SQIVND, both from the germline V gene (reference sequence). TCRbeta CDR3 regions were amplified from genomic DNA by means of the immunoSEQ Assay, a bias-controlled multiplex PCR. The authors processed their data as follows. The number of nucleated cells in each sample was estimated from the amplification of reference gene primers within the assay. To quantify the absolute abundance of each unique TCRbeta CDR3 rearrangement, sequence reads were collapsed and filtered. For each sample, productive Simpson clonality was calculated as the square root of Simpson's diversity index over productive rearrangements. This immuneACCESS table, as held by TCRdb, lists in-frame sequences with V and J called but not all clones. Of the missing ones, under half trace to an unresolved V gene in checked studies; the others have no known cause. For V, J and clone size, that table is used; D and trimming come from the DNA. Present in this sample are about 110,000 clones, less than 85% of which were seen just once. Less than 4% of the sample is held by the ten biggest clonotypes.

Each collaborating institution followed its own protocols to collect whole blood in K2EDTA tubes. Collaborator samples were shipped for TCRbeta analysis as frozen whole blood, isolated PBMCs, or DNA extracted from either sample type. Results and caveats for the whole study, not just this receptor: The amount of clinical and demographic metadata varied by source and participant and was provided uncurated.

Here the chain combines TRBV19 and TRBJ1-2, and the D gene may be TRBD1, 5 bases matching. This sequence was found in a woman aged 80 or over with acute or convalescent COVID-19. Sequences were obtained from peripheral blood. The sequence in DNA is TGTGCCAGTAGCACCTCCCGACGTCAGGGACTTTCTAACTATGGCTACACCTTC. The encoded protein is CASSTSRRQGLSNYGYTF.